The rows below give T cell receptor beta chains drawn from one sample of a study of CXCR3-negative and CXCR3-positive naive CD8 T cells. TCRdb re-called the 5' RACE reads and shows each CDR3 protein once, DNA omitted. This sample contains about 150,000 distinct CDR3 sequences. What was sequenced was naive CXCR3+ CD8+ T cells from blood. These TCRs come from a human donor in good health. Some clones in this sample may be carry-over from other donors' samples. Each CDR3 is given with its conserved first and last residue. Fields, in order: V gene, J gene, CDR3 protein.

v_call: TRBV29-1
j_call: TRBJ1-1
cdr3_aa: CSVGPSGQITGAFF

v_call: TRBV6-6
j_call: TRBJ2-2
cdr3_aa: CASRRTENTGELFF

v_call: TRBV6-2/TRBV6-3
j_call: TRBJ2-3
cdr3_aa: CASSYSHGGRTDTQYF

v_call: TRBV7-2
j_call: TRBJ2-5
cdr3_aa: CASSLAGGGAPEETQYF

v_call: TRBV7-8
j_call: TRBJ2-1
cdr3_aa: CASGMGGPYNEQFF

v_call: TRBV6-5
j_call: TRBJ2-2
cdr3_aa: CASSYPGSRAGELFF

v_call: TRBV28
j_call: TRBJ2-5
cdr3_aa: CASSFLAGGFQETQYF

v_call: TRBV7-6
j_call: TRBJ2-1
cdr3_aa: CASSSRGSSYNEQFF

v_call: TRBV10-3
j_call: TRBJ1-1
cdr3_aa: CAISETGGKNTEAFF

v_call: TRBV7-2
j_call: TRBJ1-2
cdr3_aa: CASSLGLRIVYGYTF

v_call: TRBV12-3/TRBV12-4
j_call: TRBJ2-5
cdr3_aa: CASSPVAALQETQYF

v_call: TRBV12-3/TRBV12-4
j_call: TRBJ1-2
cdr3_aa: CASSFSGDGYTF

v_call: TRBV7-9
j_call: TRBJ1-4
cdr3_aa: CASSLVPEGVNEKLFF

v_call: TRBV28
j_call: TRBJ2-1
cdr3_aa: CATDEGNEQFF

v_call: TRBV29-1
j_call: TRBJ2-7
cdr3_aa: CSVEAESYEQYF

v_call: TRBV28
j_call: TRBJ2-7
cdr3_aa: CASSYPVGTGTYEQYF

v_call: TRBV7-2
j_call: TRBJ1-1
cdr3_aa: CASSPWTGALSGAFF

v_call: TRBV2
j_call: TRBJ2-5
cdr3_aa: CASSGTGSSQETQYF

v_call: TRBV29-1
j_call: TRBJ1-4
cdr3_aa: CSVEGTTNEKLFF

v_call: TRBV6-4
j_call: TRBJ2-2
cdr3_aa: CASSAGGDVDTGELFF

v_call: TRBV29-1
j_call: TRBJ2-1
cdr3_aa: CSVALNRGLAESNEQFF

v_call: TRBV2
j_call: TRBJ1-1
cdr3_aa: CASSPASGTEAFF

v_call: TRBV6-5
j_call: TRBJ2-1
cdr3_aa: CASSYTRPLFGSYNEQFF

v_call: TRBV14
j_call: TRBJ2-5
cdr3_aa: CASSQRTAEETQYF

v_call: TRBV4-2
j_call: TRBJ2-7
cdr3_aa: CASSQGFQGAYEQYF

v_call: TRBV10-3
j_call: TRBJ1-6
cdr3_aa: CAISESEGALYSPLHF

v_call: TRBV7-6
j_call: TRBJ2-7
cdr3_aa: CASSLAYATGGISYEQYF

v_call: TRBV20-1
j_call: TRBJ2-3
cdr3_aa: CSATTSGGATDTQYF

v_call: TRBV19
j_call: TRBJ2-4
cdr3_aa: CASSVSKNIQYF

v_call: TRBV29-1
j_call: TRBJ2-7
cdr3_aa: CSVFSSYEQYF

v_call: TRBV28
j_call: TRBJ2-1
cdr3_aa: CASSPVAGGLRDEQFF

v_call: TRBV28
j_call: TRBJ2-1
cdr3_aa: CASRAGTGYEQFF

v_call: TRBV20-1
j_call: TRBJ2-1
cdr3_aa: CSARAGLGEQFF

v_call: TRBV3-1
j_call: TRBJ2-1
cdr3_aa: CASSQVVDNQQFF

v_call: TRBV12-3/TRBV12-4
j_call: TRBJ1-1
cdr3_aa: CASSSRQGTMNTEAFF

v_call: TRBV7-9
j_call: TRBJ2-3
cdr3_aa: CASSLITGHTQYF

v_call: TRBV29-1
j_call: TRBJ2-7
cdr3_aa: CSARQGYEQYF

v_call: TRBV7-9
j_call: TRBJ2-3
cdr3_aa: CASGPTTSGTDTQYF

v_call: TRBV7-9
j_call: TRBJ2-3
cdr3_aa: CASSLVGTDTQYF

v_call: TRBV29-1
j_call: TRBJ1-2
cdr3_aa: CSVVFIMTGEYGYTF

v_call: TRBV7-8
j_call: TRBJ2-2
cdr3_aa: CASSLPSDGVRGTTGELFF

v_call: TRBV30
j_call: TRBJ1-5
cdr3_aa: CAWTPGGGQPQHF

v_call: TRBV20-1
j_call: TRBJ1-5
cdr3_aa: CSAPGVNQPQHF

v_call: TRBV5-6
j_call: TRBJ2-5
cdr3_aa: CASSLAGTNLRETQYF

v_call: TRBV29-1
j_call: TRBJ2-7
cdr3_aa: CSVAGTGGEQYF

v_call: TRBV5-6
j_call: TRBJ1-1
cdr3_aa: CASSFGTLREGAEAFF

v_call: TRBV14
j_call: TRBJ2-5
cdr3_aa: CASSPSTGLAETQYF

v_call: TRBV5-5
j_call: TRBJ2-3
cdr3_aa: CASRPSSTDTQYF

v_call: TRBV4-2
j_call: TRBJ2-7
cdr3_aa: CASSQWVSYEQYF

v_call: TRBV21-1
j_call: TRBJ2-1
cdr3_aa: CASSINRPVSYNEQFF

v_call: TRBV11-3
j_call: TRBJ1-2
cdr3_aa: CASSSSTGYGGYTF

v_call: TRBV9
j_call: TRBJ2-7
cdr3_aa: CASSVGDRAYEQYF